The clone carrying this T cell receptor beta chain was observed a few times. CDR3 length equals 18 residues. Trimming left V 0 bases short and J 0 bases short, with 15 bases between. Germline values: CDR1 LGHNA, CDR2 YSLEER. Sequenced material consisted of expressed TCRB transcripts (all of the isolated RNA was reverse transcribed). The table came from immunoSEQ multiplex PCR; TCRdb's copy has only in-frame clones and leaves some out. The sample contains fewer than 250,000 clones, 13% to 15% of which appear only once. The data were taken from a study of beta chain features in type 1 diabetes. Sequenced: naive CD4+ T cells from blood. This clonotype originated in a woman in her 40s in good health. V and J are TRBV4-3 and TRBJ1-5; D possibly corresponds to TRBD1 (6 bases). The DNA of the CDR3 is TGCGCCAGCAGCCAAGATGGGCAGGGGTATGATAGCAATCAGCCCCAGCATTTT. This gives the protein CASSQDGQGYDSNQPQHF.